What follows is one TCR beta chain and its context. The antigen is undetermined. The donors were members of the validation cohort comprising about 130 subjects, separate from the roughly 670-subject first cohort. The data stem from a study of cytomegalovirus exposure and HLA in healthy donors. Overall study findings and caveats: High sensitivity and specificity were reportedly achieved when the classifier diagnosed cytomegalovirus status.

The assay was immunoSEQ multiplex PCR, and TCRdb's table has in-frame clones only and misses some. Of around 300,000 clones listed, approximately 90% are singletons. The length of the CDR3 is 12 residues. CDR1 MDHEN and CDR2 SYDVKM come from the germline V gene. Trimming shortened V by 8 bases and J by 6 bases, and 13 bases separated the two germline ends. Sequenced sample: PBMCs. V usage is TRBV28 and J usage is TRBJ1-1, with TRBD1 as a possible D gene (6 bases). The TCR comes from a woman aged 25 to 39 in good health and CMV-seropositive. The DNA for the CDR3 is TGTGCCAGCCTAACCGGGACATCTGAAGCTTTCTTT. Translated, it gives CASLTGTSEAFF.